This TCR beta chain was obtained from a study of T-cell reconstitution after alpha-beta-depleted transplantation in children. Whole-study results and caveats: Some patients' high day-60 TCRbeta diversity was attributed to recipient cells surviving conditioning. It was reported that alpha-beta T cells came from several hundred expanded graft clones (about two months after transplant). Once a year had passed after transplant, T-cell counts and diversity came mostly from newly produced T cells.

This clonotype was recorded many times. Antigen: not known. CDR1 and CDR2 (germline): DFQATT, SNEGSKA (reference sequence). The CDR3 spans 13 residues. Unique molecular identifiers tagged the TCRbeta library. MiXCR, applied by TCRdb to the PCR reads, yields one record per CDR3 protein. The sample includes about 140,000 distinct CDR3 sequences, more than 8% of them seen just once. V and J are TRBV20-1 and TRBJ2-3; TRBD1 aligns across 7 bases. The TCR comes from a female patient aged 2-15 years who had a stem cell transplant for congenital amegakaryocytic thrombocytopenia, so the T cells may come from the graft donor. This specimen was PBMCs, mostly from graft donor cells, taken 180 days after TCRalphabeta/CD19-depleted stem cell transplant. The CDR3 DNA reads TGCAGCCCTGAGGACAGGAACACAGATACGCAGTATTTT. Protein sequence: CSPEDRNTDTQYF.